The text below deals with one T cell receptor beta chain. CDR3 length: 17 residues. Germline V gene lookup returns CDR1 MNHNS and CDR2 SASEGT. V shed 5 bases and J 7 bases; nucleotides not matched to a gene: 13. This sample stems from a study of T-cell reconstitution after alpha-beta-depleted transplantation in children. Unique molecular identifiers were used to barcode this TCRbeta library. From the PCR reads, TCRdb called clonotypes with MiXCR, one entry per CDR3 protein. The table includes about 500,000 distinct CDR3 sequences, approximately 32% detected once. The sequence was collected from a human donor who donated a stem cell graft to a child with aplastic anemia. The chain carries TRBV6-1 and TRBJ1-4; 10 bases are a match to TRBD1. The specimen was PBMCs from the stem cell graft donor, collected from the stem cell graft. CDR3 sequence: CASSRIRDRGSGEKLFF. CDR3 DNA: TGTGCCAGCAGTCGAATAAGGGACAGGGGATCTGGTGAAAAACTGTTTTTT.